This T cell receptor delta chain emerged from a study of gamma-delta chains in newborns, infants, children. Looking at the study overall: Microbial exposure reportedly drives polyclonal innate γδ T cell expansion after birth.

TCRdb repeated clone calling on the reads with CATT. The data hold about 4,900 delta-chain clones, with under 4% observed a single time. Comments on this clone: Since a much larger clone is just one base distant, this may be a read error. Different DNA sequences within this sample yield the same CDR3.

This CDR3 contains 19 residues. CDR1 TSWWSYY and CDR2 QGS come from the germline V gene. The ends lost 5 bases at V and 0 bases at J; junction bases unmatched: 16. The chain uses TRDV1 and TRDJ1; 9 bases are a match to TRDD3. Sequencing input: blood. The sequence derives from a child who was a newborn, infant or young child, either healthy, febrile or measles-vaccinated (not recorded which). CDR3 residues: CALGLTSGIRTPYTDKLIF. The CDR3 DNA reads TGTGCTCTTGGGCTTACCTCGGGGATACGCACCCCCTACACCGATAAACTCATCTTT.